Presented here are 14 T cell receptor beta chains from one specimen sequenced in a study of early T cells in non-severe SARS-CoV-2 infection (dated by TCRdb to the early 2020s). The library relied on 5' RACE. Sequencer: NextSeq 500. TCRdb reran the public reads through fastp at Q25 and MiXCR, keeping productive beta chains. Entries are consolidated by CDR3 protein sequence, retaining the most common genes and DNA. For this sample there are more than 80,000 distinct CDR3 sequences; approximately 15% appear just once. Of the sample, about 6.7% falls within the top ten clones. The sample was whole blood. These receptor sequences come from an adult who was a healthcare worker with PCR-confirmed SARS-CoV-2 infection or an uninfected control (not recorded which).

The chain uses TRBV9 and TRBJ2-1, with 9 bases lining up with TRBD1. Looked up from germline, CDR1 is SGDLS and CDR2 is YYNGEE. J gave up 7 bases and V 4 bases, and 12 bases lay outside the gene matches. This CDR3 has 16 amino acids. The CDR3 sequence: CASSTQQGARGNEQFF. The DNA for the CDR3 is TGTGCCAGCAGCACCCAACAGGGGGCCCGGGGGAATGAGCAGTTCTTC.

This clonotype was observed a few times. The chain couples TRBV10-3 to TRBJ2-7, with D unclear. This CDR3 contains 14 residues. V lost 0 bases to trimming and J lost 3 bases, with 9 bases between them. CDR1 is ENHRY and CDR2 is SYGVKD in the germline V gene. For the CDR3, the DNA is TGTGCCATCAGTGAGTCACACGGGTTCTACGAGCAGTACTTC. It translates to CAISESHGFYEQYF.

Note on this clonotype: The germline gene is not matched at one end of the junction; a read error may be the cause. The chain combines TRBV2 with TRBJ2-2; tentatively, D is TRBD2 (5 bases). Germline lookup yields CDR1 SNHLY and CDR2 FYNNEI. This CDR3 has 11 amino acids. DNA for the CDR3: TGTGCCAGCAAAAGAACCGGGGATCTGTTTTTT. Translation: CASKRTGDLFF.

V is TRBV6-6 and J is TRBJ2-3, with no clear D. V was cut by 2 bases and J by 4 bases, with 10 bases left in between. Germline V lookup: CDR1 MNHNY, CDR2 SVGAGI (reference sequence). The CDR3 runs 14 residues. DNA for the CDR3: TGTGCCAGCAGTTACGGGTCATACTCAGATACGCAGTATTTT. Translated: CASSYGSYSDTQYF.

The chain links TRBV27 to TRBJ2-7, with 8 bases lining up with TRBD2. CDR1 MNHEY and CDR2 SMNVEV come from the germline V gene (reference sequence). J lost 4 bases, V lost 7 bases, and 12 bases had no gene match. This CDR3 is 15 amino acids long. CDR3 sequence reads: CASTPWRLALYEQYF. The CDR3 nucleotides read TGTGCCAGCACCCCTTGGCGACTAGCGCTGTACGAGCAGTACTTC.

This clonotype has a handful of counts. This chain uses TRBV5-1 with TRBJ2-5; 7 nucleotides match TRBD1. This CDR3 contains 13 residues. Germline CDR1 reads SGHRS; CDR2 reads YFSETQ. V shed 4 bases and J 4 bases; nucleotides not matched to a gene: 4. DNA for the CDR3: TGCGCCAGCAGCGCCGGGACAGCAGAGACCCAGTACTTC. This translates into CASSAGTAETQYF.

The chain couples TRBV3-1 to TRBJ2-7; 7 bases agree with TRBD2. J lost 6 bases, V lost 3 bases, and 8 bases had no gene match. The CDR3 is 14 residues long. Germline V gene data show CDR1 as LGHDT and CDR2 as YNNKEL (reference sequence). CDR3 bases: TGTGCCAGCAGCCAGGTCAGGACTAGGGGCGAGCAGTACTTC. Translation gives CASSQVRTRGEQYF.

This clonotype was recorded a few times. The rearrangement joins TRBV7-9 to TRBJ2-7; 11 bases fit TRBD2. Germline values: CDR1 SEHNR, CDR2 FQNEAQ (reference sequence). This CDR3 is built from 16 residues. V was pared by 5 bases and J by 5 bases, with 11 bases of the junction left unmatched. CDR3 nucleotides: TGTGCCAGCAGCCCACCGCTGACTAGCGGGAAAGACGAGCAGTACTTC. As protein: CASSPPLTSGKDEQYF.

The gene calls are TRBV7-3 and TRBJ2-3; 8 bases line up with TRBD2. J was trimmed by 4 bases and V by 5 bases; bases with no gene match: 8. This CDR3 is 15 amino acids long. CDR1 is SGHTA and CDR2 is FQGTGA in the germline V gene. Here the CDR3 reads CASSPQAGVADTQYF. The DNA of the CDR3 is TGTGCCAGCAGCCCCCAAGCGGGAGTAGCAGATACGCAGTATTTT.

The chain couples TRBV18 to TRBJ2-7; TRBD2 matches 7 bases. Trimming at V came to 0 bases and at J to 1 base, leaving 3 bases not matched to a gene. This CDR3 has 15 amino acids. The germline gives CDR1 KGHSH, CDR2 LQKENI. The CDR3 region has the DNA TGTGCCAGCTCACCACCGGGACTATCGTCCTACGAGCAGTACTTC. Its translation: CASSPPGLSSYEQYF.

The chain is built from TRBV19 and TRBJ2-7; D gene ambiguous. Germline V gives CDR1 LNHDA, CDR2 SQIVND (reference sequence). The CDR3 covers 13 residues. V shed 4 bases and J shed 0 bases, with 7 bases lying between them. The CDR3 nucleotides are TGTGCCAGTAGTACGACCCTCTCCTACGAGCAGTACTTC. Protein: CASSTTLSYEQYF.

The chain joins TRBV2 to TRBJ2-1; the D gene is possibly TRBD1 (6 bases). This CDR3 is 15 amino acids long. The V gene lost 4 bases and the J gene lost 0 bases, with 10 bases spanning the gap. Germline CDR1 reads SNHLY; CDR2 reads FYNNEI. CDR3 region: CASSGTADSYNEQFF. CDR3 nucleotide sequence: TGTGCCAGCAGTGGGACAGCCGACTCCTACAATGAGCAGTTCTTC.

V gene TRBV5-1 combines with J gene TRBJ1-1, with D possibly being TRBD1 (5 bases). V gave up 7 bases and J gave up 1 base, with 14 bases separating them. The CDR3 contains 14 residues. Germline V CDR1 and CDR2: SGHRS, YFSETQ. The CDR3 sequence: CASRSGQPNTEAFF. DNA of the CDR3: TGCGCCAGCCGGTCAGGACAACCGAACACTGAAGCTTTCTTT.

This clonotype was detected ten times or more. CDR3 sequence reads: CASSFRLAGVYSGELFF. CDR3 bases: TGTGCCAGCAGTTTTAGACTAGCGGGAGTCTATAGCGGGGAGCTGTTTTTT. This chain uses TRBV12-3 or TRBV12-4 with TRBJ2-2; 12 bases are a match to TRBD2. The length of the CDR3 is 17 residues. Losses at the gene ends were 3 bases for V and 7 bases for J; bases not matched to a gene: 9.